A selection of T cell receptor beta chains follows, all from one sample in a study of beta chain features in type 1 diabetes. The table came from immunoSEQ multiplex PCR; TCRdb's copy has only in-frame clones and leaves some out. The sample has 95,000 to 150,000 clones; about a sixth are singletons. The specimen sequenced was central memory CD4+ T cells from blood. All receptors come from a man aged 30 to 45 with type 1 diabetes. CDR3s include the opening cysteine and the closing phenylalanine or tryptophan. The order of the fields is clone size, J gene, D gene, V gene, CDR3 protein, CDR3 DNA. The D gene is left open where the match is weak. Not every row has a clone size; where given, it reads once, few, many or a size class.

abundance: many
j_gene: TRBJ2-5
d_gene: NA
v_gene: TRBV7-2
CDR3aa: CASSLIPQETQYF
CDR3nt: TGTGCCAGCAGCTTAATCCCCCAAGAGACCCAGTACTTC

abundance: few
j_gene: TRBJ2-7
d_gene: NA
v_gene: TRBV7-8
CDR3aa: CASRSSRTSKPYEQYF
CDR3nt: TGTGCCAGCAGAAGTTCCCGTACTAGTAAACCCTACGAGCAGTACTTC

abundance: few
j_gene: TRBJ2-5
d_gene: TRBD2
v_gene: TRBV10-3
CDR3aa: CAISDPRGLAGQETQYF
CDR3nt: TGTGCCATCAGTGACCCTCGCGGACTAGCGGGGCAAGAGACCCAGTACTTC

abundance: NA
j_gene: TRBJ2-7
d_gene: TRBD2
v_gene: TRBV18
CDR3aa: CASSLAGTSYEQYF
CDR3nt: TGTGCCAGCTCACTCGCCGGGACTAGCTACGAGCAGTACTTC

abundance: NA
j_gene: TRBJ1-2
d_gene: NA
v_gene: TRBV11-2
CDR3aa: CASSLNRRGLHGYTF
CDR3nt: TGTGCCAGCAGCTTAAATCGGAGAGGTCTACATGGCTACACCTTC

abundance: few
j_gene: TRBJ1-4
d_gene: TRBD1
v_gene: TRBV15
CDR3aa: CATSRAGQGNEKLFF
CDR3nt: TGTGCCACCAGCAGAGCGGGACAGGGCAATGAAAAACTGTTTTTT

abundance: NA
j_gene: TRBJ2-5
d_gene: TRBD2
v_gene: TRBV28
CDR3aa: CASSSGLAGGRTQYF
CDR3nt: TGTGCCAGCAGTTCGGGACTAGCGGGGGGTCGGACCCAGTACTTC

abundance: NA
j_gene: TRBJ2-5
d_gene: NA
v_gene: TRBV7-6
CDR3aa: CASSIGTPVGTQYF
CDR3nt: TGTGCCAGCAGCATCGGGACTCCCGTGGGGACCCAGTACTTC

abundance: NA
j_gene: TRBJ1-1
d_gene: NA
v_gene: TRBV7-2
CDR3aa: CASSLVPGRGTEAFF
CDR3nt: TGTGCCAGCAGCTTAGTACCAGGGCGGGGCACTGAAGCTTTCTTT

abundance: NA
j_gene: TRBJ1-2
d_gene: NA
v_gene: TRBV19
CDR3aa: CASRNGFYGYTF
CDR3nt: TGTGCCAGTAGAAACGGGTTCTATGGCTACACCTTC

abundance: NA
j_gene: TRBJ2-7
d_gene: TRBD2
v_gene: TRBV7-2
CDR3aa: CASSLAFGGASYEQYF
CDR3nt: TGTGCCAGCAGCTTAGCTTTCGGGGGGGCCTCGTACGAGCAGTACTTC

abundance: few
j_gene: TRBJ2-1
d_gene: NA
v_gene: TRBV2
CDR3aa: CASSEVTGKNEQFF
CDR3nt: TGTGCCAGCAGTGAAGTCACAGGTAAAAATGAGCAGTTCTTC

abundance: few
j_gene: TRBJ1-2
d_gene: TRBD1
v_gene: TRBV6-5
CDR3aa: CASSFTGEAYGYTF
CDR3nt: TGTGCCAGCAGCTTTACAGGGGAGGCCTACGGCTACACCTTC

abundance: many
j_gene: TRBJ1-3
d_gene: NA
v_gene: TRBV6-6
CDR3aa: CASTLSVTSGNTIYF
CDR3nt: TGTGCCAGCACCCTCTCGGTCACCTCTGGAAACACCATATATTTT